The 5 T cell receptor beta chains below all came from one sample that was sequenced in a study of blood T cells in healthy people across ages (dated by TCRdb to the mid-2010s). Libraries were made using 5' RACE. Sequencing took place on an Illumina HiSeq 2500. The second PCR ran for about 7 to 11 cycles and used a J-beta primer mix along with a sample-barcoded 5' primer. Through fastp at Q25 and MiXCR, TCRdb rebuilt clones from the public reads, retaining in-frame beta chains. Duplicate CDR3 protein sequences are folded into a single record with the most common DNA and genes. This sample has approximately 780,000 distinct CDR3 sequences in its table, and around 24% of those were observed once. Of the sample, approximately 2.9% is held by the ten largest clones. These same data were also listed under a study on T cells of mothers and their children.

Sample: blood. These receptor sequences come from a boy younger than 18 in good health.

This chain uses TRBV5-5 with TRBJ2-3, with D maybe TRBD2 (5 bases). The CDR3 sequence is 14 residues long. V lost 4 bases and J 6 bases, leaving 15 bases between the germline ends. CDR1 and CDR2 (germline): SGHKS, YYEKEE (reference sequence). The DNA of the CDR3 is TGTGCCAGCAGCCACTGGACCTCGGGGGATACGCAGTATTTT. Translated: CASSHWTSGDTQYF.

This clonotype was recorded a few times. The rearrangement links TRBV10-3 to TRBJ2-1; D is perhaps TRBD2 (6 bases). The CDR3 loop spans 11 amino acids. Germline CDR1 ENHRY, CDR2 SYGVKD. Between the trimmed V and J ends, which lost 10 bases and 15 bases, there was a span of 19 bases. The CDR3 DNA follows: TGTGCCACCGGGGGTTCGGGACGAGGGTTCTTC. This encodes CATGGSGRGFF.

This chain uses TRBV13 with TRBJ2-3; weak D call: TRBD2 (5 bases). The CDR3 covers 12 residues. Germline CDR1 PRHDT, CDR2 FYEKMQ (reference sequence). Trimming pared 4 bases from V and 10 bases from J, leaving 12 bases between. Here the CDR3 DNA reads TGTGCCAGCAGCTATACCTCCGGGGCGCAGTATTTT. Translated: CASSYTSGAQYF.

The chain carries TRBV5-1 and TRBJ2-5, with 8 bases lining up with TRBD1. V lost 4 bases, J lost 2 bases, and 4 bases stayed unmatched. CDR3 length equals 14 residues. Germline V lookup: CDR1 SGHRS, CDR2 YFSETQ. CDR3 sequence reads: CASSGTGFQETQYF. The CDR3 DNA reads TGCGCCAGCAGCGGGACAGGTTTTCAAGAGACCCAGTACTTC. Supplemented by reference TRBV5-1 and TRBJ2-5, the full variable domain reads KAGVTQTPRYLIKTRGQQVTLSCSPISGHRSVSWYQQTPGQGLQFLFEYFSETQRNKGNFPGRFSGRQFSNSRSEMNVSTLELGDSALYLCASSGTGFQETQYFGPGTRLLVL.

This chain uses TRBV12-5 with TRBJ1-4; no clear D. The V gene lost 0 bases and the J gene lost 3 bases, with 8 bases spanning the gap. CDR1 and CDR2 from the germline V gene are LGHNT and FRNRAP. This CDR3 has 15 amino acids. For the CDR3, the DNA is TGTGCTAGTGGTTTGGTAAGGTCGGCTAATGAAAAACTGTTTTTT. The encoded protein is CASGLVRSANEKLFF.